The present entry profiles one TCR beta chain with its context. These data belong to a study of T cells in narcolepsy. This CDR3 is built from 13 residues. The V end was cut by 3 bases, the J end by 4 bases, with 11 bases between. Germline CDR1 is SGHRS and CDR2 is YFSETQ. Repertoires were generated with immunoSEQ multiplex PCR, while TCRdb's copy carries only in-frame clones and drops some. The sample includes fewer than 35,000 clones, 80% to 85% seen only once; the top ten take 2.6%. Source material: CD45RA- memory CD4+ T cells from PBMCs. The J gene is TRBJ2-7, the V gene TRBV5-1; D possibly corresponds to TRBD2 (7 bases). This sequence originates from a human donor with narcolepsy. As DNA, the CDR3 is TGCGCCAGCAGCTCGGGGGGCCAGTACGAGCAGTACTTC. It specifies CASSSGGQYEQYF.